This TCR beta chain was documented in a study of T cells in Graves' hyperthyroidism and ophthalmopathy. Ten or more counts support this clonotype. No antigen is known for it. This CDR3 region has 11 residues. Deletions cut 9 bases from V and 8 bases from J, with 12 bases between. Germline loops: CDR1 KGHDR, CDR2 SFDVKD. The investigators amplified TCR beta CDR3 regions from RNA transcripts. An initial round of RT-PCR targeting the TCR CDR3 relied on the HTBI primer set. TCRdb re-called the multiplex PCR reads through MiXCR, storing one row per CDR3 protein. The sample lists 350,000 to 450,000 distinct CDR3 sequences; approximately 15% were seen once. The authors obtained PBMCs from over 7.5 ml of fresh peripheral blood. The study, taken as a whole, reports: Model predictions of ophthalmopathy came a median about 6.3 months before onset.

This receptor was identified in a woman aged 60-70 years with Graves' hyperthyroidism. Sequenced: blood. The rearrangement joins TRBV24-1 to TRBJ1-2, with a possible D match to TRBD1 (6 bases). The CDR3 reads CATGGRGGYTF. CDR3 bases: TGTGCCACCGGGGGGCGAGGAGGCTACACCTTC.